The 3 T cell receptor beta chains listed next were all sequenced from one sample in a study of Ad26.COV2.S vaccination and SARS-CoV-2 variants. Sample treatment: 19 received Ad26.COV2.S at low or high dose, single or two shots; 5 received placebo; per-sample allocation not given. Sampling took place 63 days after the first vaccine or placebo injection. Profiling relied on immunoSEQ multiplex PCR, and the TCRdb table lists in-frame clones only, not all of them. The sample yields fewer than 300,000 clones, roughly 86% seen once. Sequenced here: peripheral blood, sampled in a trial of Ad26.COV2.S vaccine versus placebo. The receptor set was obtained from a person aged 18-65 years who received the Ad26.COV2.S COVID-19 vaccine or a placebo.

V gene TRBV27 combines with J gene TRBJ2-1; 14 bases are shared with TRBD2. The germline V gene has CDR1 MNHEY and CDR2 SMNVEV (reference sequence). V trimming: 3 bases; J trimming: 8 bases; junction bases outside the gene matches: 9. CDR3 length: 17 residues. CDR3 amino acids: CASSFRLAGGIGDEQFF. For the CDR3, the DNA is TGTGCCAGCAGTTTCCGACTAGCGGGGGGGATCGGGGATGAGCAGTTCTTC.

In this sample, this clone turned up once. The rearrangement links TRBV6-6 to TRBJ1-1, with D possibly being TRBD1 (6 bases). This CDR3 contains 14 residues. Trimming removed 2 bases from V and 4 bases from J, with 11 bases in between. Germline loops: CDR1 MNHNY, CDR2 SVGAGI (reference sequence). CDR3 loop: CASSYPIRGTEAFF. The CDR3 nucleotides are TGTGCCAGCAGTTACCCGATCAGGGGCACTGAAGCTTTCTTT.

In this sample, this clone turned up once. In DNA form, the CDR3 reads TGTGCCAGCAGCCAAGACTCGGCAGGGATAATAGGGTCCGGAAACACCATATATTTT. It specifies CASSQDSAGIIGSGNTIYF. The chain recombines TRBV4-2 with TRBJ1-3, with a possible D match to TRBD1 (5 bases). In germline, CDR1 is LGHNA, CDR2 YNFKEQ. This CDR3 has 19 amino acids. The V gene lost 0 bases and the J gene lost 4 bases, with 22 bases spanning the gap.